The clone carrying this TCR beta chain was seen a handful of times. As yet, its antigen is unknown. Using a J-beta primer mix together with a sample-barcoded 5' primer, a second PCR was run for roughly 6 to 12 cycles. TCRdb re-called the 5' RACE reads through MiXCR, storing one row per CDR3 protein. Of 920,000 or so distinct CDR3 sequences in the sample, under 45% are singletons; the top ten hold under 20%. Per sample, no less than 5.5 micrograms of total RNA were extracted. This sample was included in a study of blood T cells in healthy people across ages. For the study at large: Using template switching, researchers captured about one barcoded beta molecule for each two T cells. Broader study findings: Because donor CMV status was unknown, expanded clonotype changes were possibly confounded. Relative to aged donors, long-lived donors carried more naive CD4+ cells and displayed higher diversity.

V dropped 7 bases and J dropped 4 bases, with 14 bases sitting between them. The length of the CDR3 is 13 residues. Per germline, CDR1 DFQATT and CDR2 SNEGSKA (reference sequence). Sequencing input: blood. This receptor was taken from an older woman in good health. The V gene is TRBV20-1, the J gene TRBJ2-1, with D possibly being TRBD1 or TRBD2 (5 bases each). The CDR3 DNA follows: TGCAGTGTTCCTGGGGGTAAATACAATGAGCAGTTCTTC. Translated: CSVPGGKYNEQFF.